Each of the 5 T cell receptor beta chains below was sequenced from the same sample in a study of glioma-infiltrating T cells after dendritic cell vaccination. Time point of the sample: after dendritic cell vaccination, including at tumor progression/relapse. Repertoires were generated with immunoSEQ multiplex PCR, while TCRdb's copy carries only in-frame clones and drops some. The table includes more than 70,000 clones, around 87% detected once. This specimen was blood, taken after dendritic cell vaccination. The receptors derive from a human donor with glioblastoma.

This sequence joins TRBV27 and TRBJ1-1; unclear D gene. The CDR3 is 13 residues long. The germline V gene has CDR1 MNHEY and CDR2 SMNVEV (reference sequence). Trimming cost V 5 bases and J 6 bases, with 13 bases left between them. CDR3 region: CASSTPGGPEAFF. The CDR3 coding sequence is TGTGCCAGCAGTACCCCTGGTGGGCCTGAAGCTTTCTTT.

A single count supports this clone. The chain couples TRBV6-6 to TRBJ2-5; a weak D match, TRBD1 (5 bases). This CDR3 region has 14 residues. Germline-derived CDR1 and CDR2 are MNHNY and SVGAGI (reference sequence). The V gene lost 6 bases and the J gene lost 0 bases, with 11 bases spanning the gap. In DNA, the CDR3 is TGTGCCAGCAGGGCAGGGCAGTACCAAGAGACCCAGTACTTC. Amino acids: CASRAGQYQETQYF.

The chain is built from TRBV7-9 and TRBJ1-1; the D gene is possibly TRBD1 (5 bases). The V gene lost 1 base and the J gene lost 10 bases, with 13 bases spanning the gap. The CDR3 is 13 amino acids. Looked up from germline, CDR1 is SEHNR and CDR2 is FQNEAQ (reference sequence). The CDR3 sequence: CASSLGEGVRAFF. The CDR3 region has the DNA TGTGCCAGCAGCTTAGGTGAAGGGGTTAGAGCTTTCTTT. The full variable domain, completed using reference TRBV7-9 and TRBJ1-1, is DTGVSQNPRHKITKRGQNVTFRCDPISEHNRLYWYRQTLGQGPEFLTYFQNEAQLEKSRLLSDRFSAERPKGSFSTLEIQRTEQGDSAMYLCASSLGEGVRAFFGQGTRLTVV.

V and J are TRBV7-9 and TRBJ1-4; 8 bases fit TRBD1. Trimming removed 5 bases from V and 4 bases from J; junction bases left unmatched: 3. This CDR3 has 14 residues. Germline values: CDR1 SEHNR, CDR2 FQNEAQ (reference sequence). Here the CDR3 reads CASSQDRVNEKLFF. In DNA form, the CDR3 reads TGTGCCAGCAGCCAGGACAGGGTTAATGAAAAACTGTTTTTT. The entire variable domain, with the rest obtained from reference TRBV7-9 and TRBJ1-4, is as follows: DTGVSQNPRHKITKRGQNVTFRCDPISEHNRLYWYRQTLGQGPEFLTYFQNEAQLEKSRLLSDRFSAERPKGSFSTLEIQRTEQGDSAMYLCASSQDRVNEKLFFGSGTQLSVL.

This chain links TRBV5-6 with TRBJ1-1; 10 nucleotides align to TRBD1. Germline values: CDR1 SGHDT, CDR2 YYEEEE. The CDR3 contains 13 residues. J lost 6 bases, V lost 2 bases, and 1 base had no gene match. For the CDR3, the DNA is TGTGCCAGCAGCTTTGACAGGGGGCCTGAAGCTTTCTTT. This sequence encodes CASSFDRGPEAFF. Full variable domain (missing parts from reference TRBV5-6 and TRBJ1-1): DAGVTQSPTHLIKTRGQQVTLRCSPKSGHDTVSWYQQALGQGPQFIFQYYEEEERQRGNFPDRFSGHQFPNYSSELNVNALLLGDSALYLCASSFDRGPEAFFGQGTRLTVV.